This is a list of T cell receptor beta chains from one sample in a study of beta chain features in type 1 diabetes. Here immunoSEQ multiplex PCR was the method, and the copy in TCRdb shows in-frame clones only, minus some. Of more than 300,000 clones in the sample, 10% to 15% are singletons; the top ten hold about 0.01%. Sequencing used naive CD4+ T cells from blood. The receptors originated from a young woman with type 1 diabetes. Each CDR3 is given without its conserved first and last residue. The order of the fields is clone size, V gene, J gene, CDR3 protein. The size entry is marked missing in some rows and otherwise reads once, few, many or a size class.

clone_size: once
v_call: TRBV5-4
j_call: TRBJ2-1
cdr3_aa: ASSFDGQYNEQF

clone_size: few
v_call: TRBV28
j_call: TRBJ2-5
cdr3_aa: ASSSAGSQETQY

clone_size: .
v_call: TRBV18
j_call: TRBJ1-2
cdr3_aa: ASSPGQGGNYGYT

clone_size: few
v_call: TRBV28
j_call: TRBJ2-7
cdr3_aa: ASIPQGRRSPY

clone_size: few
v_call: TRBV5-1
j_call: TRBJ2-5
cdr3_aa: ASSLGLAGQETQY

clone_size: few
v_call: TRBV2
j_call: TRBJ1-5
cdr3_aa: ASSVETLSNQPQH

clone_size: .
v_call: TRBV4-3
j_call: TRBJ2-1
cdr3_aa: ASSQEGDYYLNEQF

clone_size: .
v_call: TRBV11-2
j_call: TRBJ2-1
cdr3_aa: ASSLGLLEQF

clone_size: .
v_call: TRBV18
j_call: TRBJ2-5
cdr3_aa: ASSPLDQETQY

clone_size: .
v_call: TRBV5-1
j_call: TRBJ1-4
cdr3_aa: ASSLAGVGSEKLF

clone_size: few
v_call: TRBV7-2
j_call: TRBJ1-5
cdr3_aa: ASSLGASNQPQH

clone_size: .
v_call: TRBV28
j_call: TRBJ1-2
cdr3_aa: ASRTNRLQVSNGYT

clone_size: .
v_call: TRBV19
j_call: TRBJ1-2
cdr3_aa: ASQDILYGYT

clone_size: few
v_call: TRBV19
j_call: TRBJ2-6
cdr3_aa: ASSLSGLPGANVLT

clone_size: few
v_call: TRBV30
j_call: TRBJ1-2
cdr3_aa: AWSGSGQLAGYT

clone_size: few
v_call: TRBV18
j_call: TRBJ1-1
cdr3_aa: ASSAPGQGRTEAF

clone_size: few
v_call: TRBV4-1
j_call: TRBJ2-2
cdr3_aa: ASSRRTENTGELF

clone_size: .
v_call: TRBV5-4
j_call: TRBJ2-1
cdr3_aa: ASSFAGGPTYNEQF

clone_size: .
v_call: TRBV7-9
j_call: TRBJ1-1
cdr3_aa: ASSLTTVVNTEAF

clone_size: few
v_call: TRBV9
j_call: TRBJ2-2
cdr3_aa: ASSPRTVNTGELF

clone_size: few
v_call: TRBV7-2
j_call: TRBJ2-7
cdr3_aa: ASSSGLAPYEQY

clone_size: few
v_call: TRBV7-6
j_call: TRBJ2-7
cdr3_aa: ASSLVGPGPYEQY

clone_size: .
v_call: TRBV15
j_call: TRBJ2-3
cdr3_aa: ATSRPGGALSVTQY

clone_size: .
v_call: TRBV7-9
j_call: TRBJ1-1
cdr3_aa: ASSRDWNTEAF

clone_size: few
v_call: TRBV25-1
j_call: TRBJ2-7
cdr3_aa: ASMAGGAHEQY

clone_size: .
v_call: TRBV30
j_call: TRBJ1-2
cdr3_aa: AWSRGGNYGYT

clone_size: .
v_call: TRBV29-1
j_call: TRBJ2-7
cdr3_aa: SVEETGGYEQY

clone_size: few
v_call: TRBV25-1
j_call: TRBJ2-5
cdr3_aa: ASRGAQGERETQY

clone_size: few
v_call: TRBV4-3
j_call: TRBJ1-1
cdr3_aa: ASSQAGQRTEAF

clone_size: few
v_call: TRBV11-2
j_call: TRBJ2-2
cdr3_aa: ASRTFSGRDTGELF

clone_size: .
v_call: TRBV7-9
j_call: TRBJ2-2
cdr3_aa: ASESSREFTGELF

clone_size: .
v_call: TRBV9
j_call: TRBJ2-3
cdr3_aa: ASSVGWRGGPRTDTQY

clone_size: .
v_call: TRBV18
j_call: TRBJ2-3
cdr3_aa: ASSPPTGGSTDTQY

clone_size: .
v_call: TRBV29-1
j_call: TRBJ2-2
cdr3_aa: SVRKTGGTGELF

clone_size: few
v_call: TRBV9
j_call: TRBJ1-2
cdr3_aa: ASGAQKGYT

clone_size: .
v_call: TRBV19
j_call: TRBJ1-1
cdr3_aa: ASSVQGASPNTEAF

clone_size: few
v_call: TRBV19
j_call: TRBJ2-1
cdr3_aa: ASRGQAHNEQF

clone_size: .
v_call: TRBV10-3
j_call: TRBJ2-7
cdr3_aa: AIKGGEDSAPGEQY

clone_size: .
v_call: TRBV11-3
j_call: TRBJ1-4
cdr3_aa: ASSLTATNEKLF

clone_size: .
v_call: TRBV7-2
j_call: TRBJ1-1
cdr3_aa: ASSPQGGLNTEAF

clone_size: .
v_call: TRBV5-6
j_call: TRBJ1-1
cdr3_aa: ASSLGGNLNTEAF

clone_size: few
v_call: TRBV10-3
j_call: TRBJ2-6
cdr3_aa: AIGGQRGRAGANVLT